This T cell receptor beta chain originates from a study of T-cell reconstitution after alpha-beta-depleted transplantation in children. Trimming removed 5 bases at V and 7 bases at J, with 11 bases between. CDR3 size: 13 residues. Germline V gene sequence: CDR1 SGHVS, CDR2 FNYEAQ. This clonotype occurred a few times. The authors prepared the TCRbeta library with unique molecular identifiers. TCRdb called the PCR reads again in MiXCR, with one record for every CDR3 protein. The repertoire holds under 450,000 distinct CDR3 sequences, with about 14% as singletons. This rearrangement joins TRBV7-6 to TRBJ1-4, with unresolved D. This sequence originates from a human donor who donated a stem cell graft to a child with Fanconi anemia. Sequences were derived from PBMCs, sampled from the stem cell graft. CDR3 in DNA: TGTGCCAGCAGCATACCTTCGGGTGAAAAACTGTTTTTT. It yields the protein CASSIPSGEKLFF.